A single sample is the source of the 15 T cell receptor beta chains below, sequenced in a study of CD8 T cells in ankylosing spondylitis. A single record per CDR3 protein comes from TCRdb applying MiXCR to the 5' RACE reads. The sample yields roughly 230,000 distinct CDR3 sequences, roughly 8.2% seen once. Sample: blood, either unsorted or a sorted T cell fraction (not recorded which). The source of these receptors is a female donor with ankylosing spondylitis or in good health (not recorded which).

This clonotype was counted at least ten times. V and J are TRBV15 and TRBJ2-5; D remains ambiguous. In germline, CDR1 is LNHNV, CDR2 YYDKDF (reference sequence). The V and J ends lost 0 bases and 8 bases respectively, with 22 bases between them. This CDR3 region has 17 residues. In nucleotides, the CDR3 is TGTGCCACCAGCAGAGATCCCCCGCCAGCCGGGTTAACTACCCAGTACTTC. Translation: CATSRDPPPAGLTTQYF.

This clonotype was observed at least ten times. The chain combines TRBV5-1 with TRBJ1-1, with D tentatively TRBD1 (6 bases). The CDR3 totals 17 residues. With 0 bases removed from V and 2 bases from J, the gap between germline ends came to 17 bases. Germline V gives CDR1 SGHRS, CDR2 YFSETQ. The CDR3 DNA sequence: TGCGCCAGCAGCTTGGGATTGACTGGGGGGGGCAACACTGAAGCTTTCTTT. Its protein is CASSLGLTGGGNTEAFF.

The chain uses TRBV5-1 and TRBJ2-2; maybe TRBD2 (5 bases). V was cut by 5 bases and J by 3 bases, with 14 bases left in between. Germline V gives CDR1 SGHRS, CDR2 YFSETQ. The length of the CDR3 is 15 residues. For the CDR3, the DNA is TGCGCCAGCAGGAGGGAAGCGGTTGACACCGGGGAGCTGTTTTTT. Protein product: CASRREAVDTGELFF.

This clonotype was observed many times. V gene TRBV13 combines with J gene TRBJ2-2; maybe TRBD1 (6 bases). The germline V gene encodes CDR1 PRHDT and CDR2 FYEKMQ (reference sequence). Trimming stripped 3 bases from V and 6 bases from J, with 17 bases between. The CDR3 is 16 amino acids. The CDR3 nucleotides are TGTGCCAGCAGCTTTAGAGGCTTACAGGGTTCCGGGGAGCTGTTTTTT. The encoded protein is CASSFRGLQGSGELFF.

The rearrangement links TRBV10-3 to TRBJ2-6; D is unclear. Trimming left V 0 bases short and J 1 base short, with 10 bases between. The germline CDR1 and CDR2 sequences are ENHRY and SYGVKD. The CDR3 contains 17 residues. The CDR3 DNA is TGTGCCATCAGTGAGTCTACGGTCGAATCTGGGGCCAACGTCCTGACTTTC. Translated: CAISESTVESGANVLTF.

This clonotype was seen at least ten times. This chain uses TRBV7-9 with TRBJ2-7; TRBD2 matches at 11 bases. The CDR3 sequence is 14 residues long. Germline V gene sequence: CDR1 SEHNR, CDR2 FQNEAQ (reference sequence). The V gene end was trimmed by 3 bases and the J gene end by 7 bases; junction bases not matched to a gene: 5. CDR3 sequence: CASSLVLAGDEQYF. The CDR3 nucleotides are TGTGCCAGCAGCTTGGTACTAGCGGGAGATGAGCAGTACTTC.

This clonotype was seen ten or more times. V is TRBV10-3 and J is TRBJ1-1; 9 nucleotides line up with TRBD1. V gave up 6 bases and J gave up 5 bases; unmatched junction bases: 13. CDR1 ENHRY and CDR2 SYGVKD come from the germline V gene. This CDR3 spans 16 amino acids. The CDR3 sequence is CAISGHLQGATTEAFF. DNA for the CDR3: TGTGCCATCAGCGGACACCTACAGGGGGCTACAACTGAAGCTTTCTTT.

This clonotype came up many times. V gene TRBV5-1 combines with J gene TRBJ1-2; D not resolved. This CDR3 has 13 amino acids. Germline CDR1 reads SGHRS; CDR2 reads YFSETQ. V lost 1 base, J lost 6 bases, and 10 bases lay in between. CDR3 protein: CASSLLPGDGYTF. The CDR3 coding sequence is TGCGCCAGCAGCTTGTTGCCTGGGGATGGCTACACCTTC.

This clonotype was counted at least ten times. The genes are TRBV12-3 or TRBV12-4 and TRBJ1-1, with 11 bases identical to TRBD1. V lost 6 bases and J lost 6; bases outside the gene matches: 3. The CDR3 is made up of 13 amino acids. CDR3 amino acids: CASSPDRGPEAFF. The CDR3, as DNA: TGTGCCAGCAGCCCGGACAGGGGGCCTGAAGCTTTCTTT.

This clonotype came up many times. The CDR3 DNA sequence: TGCAGTGCTAGATTAAGCGGGAGGGCCAAAAACATTCAGTACTTC. This translates into CSARLSGRAKNIQYF. This chain connects TRBV20-1 to TRBJ2-4; the match to TRBD2 covers 9 bases. CDR1 DFQATT and CDR2 SNEGSKA come from the germline V gene (reference sequence). Germline trimming cut 2 bases from V and 1 base from J; bases unmatched to any gene: 3. The CDR3 has 15 residues.

In this sample, this clonotype turned up many times. This sequence joins TRBV20-1 and TRBJ1-1; 7 bases match TRBD1. Per germline, CDR1 DFQATT and CDR2 SNEGSKA (reference sequence). The CDR3 has 12 residues. The junction had 1 base not matched to a gene; V was cut back by 5 bases and J by 1 base. CDR3 DNA: TGCAGTGCTCGGACAGGGAACACTGAAGCTTTCTTT. This codes for CSARTGNTEAFF.

This clonotype was found many times. The J gene is TRBJ1-2, the V gene TRBV12-3 or TRBV12-4; possibly TRBD1 for D (6 bases). V was pared by 2 bases and J by 4 bases, with 11 bases between. CDR3 length equals 14 residues. The CDR3, as DNA: TGTGCCAGCAGTTTAATAGGGGGTGGCTATGGCTACACCTTC. Amino acids: CASSLIGGGYGYTF.

This clonotype was found many times. V gene TRBV4-3 combines with J gene TRBJ2-7, with TRBD2 matching over 8 bases. Germline trimming cut 0 bases from V and 1 base from J; bases unmatched to any gene: 5. The CDR3 is 16 residues long. Germline CDR1 and CDR2: LGHNA and YSLEER. For the CDR3, the DNA is TGCGCCAGCAGCCAAGAACTAGCGGTACATTCCTACGAGCAGTACTTC. It yields the protein CASSQELAVHSYEQYF.

This clonotype was seen repeatedly, ten times or more. The chain carries TRBV6-1 and TRBJ2-2; 8 bases align to TRBD2. Unmatched junction bases numbered 2, after V lost 0 bases and J lost 5 bases. Germline V CDR1 and CDR2: MNHNS, SASEGT. This CDR3 comprises 15 residues. CDR3 DNA sequence: TGTGCCAGCAGTGAAGCCAGCGGGAGTACCGGGGAGCTGTTTTTT. Its translation is CASSEASGSTGELFF.

This clonotype was recorded at least ten times. V usage is TRBV3-1 and J usage is TRBJ2-2; D is perhaps TRBD2 (5 bases). V was clipped by 2 bases and J by 1 base, with 8 bases between them. Looked up from germline, CDR1 is LGHDT and CDR2 is YNNKEL (reference sequence). The CDR3 extends over 15 amino acids. The CDR3 DNA follows: TGTGCCAGCAGCCAAACTAGGCAGAACACCGGGGAGCTGTTTTTT. It codes for CASSQTRQNTGELFF.